These 32 T cell receptor beta chains were sequenced from one sample in a study of preoperative IRX-2 immunotherapy in early breast cancer. Treatment denoted: preoperative locoregional IRX-2 cytokine immunotherapy. Produced via immunoSEQ multiplex PCR; TCRdb's table is partial and in-frame only. The data contain tens of thousands of clones, roughly 75% of them singletons. The sample consisted of lymph node tissue, taken after IRX-2 immunotherapy. These TCRs come from a human donor with breast cancer.

The V and J genes are TRBV28 and TRBJ2-2; D might be TRBD1 or TRBD2, each matching 5 bases. Germline V gene sequence: CDR1 MDHEN, CDR2 SYDVKM. CDR3 length equals 14 residues. V shed 9 bases and J shed 4 bases, with 15 bases lying between them. CDR3 residues: CASSGSRSTGELFF. The CDR3, as DNA: TGTGCCAGTTCAGGGAGTCGGAGCACCGGGGAGCTGTTTTTT.

V is TRBV6-8 and J is TRBJ1-1, with 9 bases lining up with TRBD1. The CDR3 is 16 residues long. Germline CDR1 is MNHGY and CDR2 is SAAAGT. J lost 5 bases, V lost 6 bases, and 13 bases had no gene match. The CDR3 protein is CASSNSRDRDFTEAFF. CDR3 bases: TGTGCCAGCAGCAACTCCCGGGACAGGGATTTTACTGAAGCTTTCTTT.

This chain links TRBV19 with TRBJ2-7, with 9 bases aligning to TRBD2. The CDR3 consists of 17 residues. After removal of 3 bases from V and 4 bases from J, the junction contained 13 bases not matched to a gene. The V gene's germline CDR1 is LNHDA and CDR2 SQIVND (reference sequence). The CDR3 region has the DNA TGTGCCAGTAGTATGGCGGCTAGCGGGACGGGCGGTTACGAGCAGTACTTC. Protein: CASSMAASGTGGYEQYF.

Concerning this clone itself: Compared with germline, one end of the junction differs, possibly owing to a read error. This chain joins TRBV19 and TRBJ1-1; 7 nucleotides agree with TRBD1. The germline CDR1 and CDR2 sequences are LNHDA and SQIVND (reference sequence). This CDR3 spans 13 amino acids. The CDR3 nucleotides read TGTGCCAGTAGTGTAGACAGGGACACTGAAGCTTTCTTT. Translated: CASSVDRDTEAFF.

V is TRBV10-1 and J is TRBJ1-3; the D is unclear. The V end was cut by 3 bases, the J end by 0 bases, with 9 bases between. CDR1 is WNHNN, CDR2 SYGVQD, per germline (reference sequence). This CDR3 is 15 amino acids long. The DNA of the CDR3 is TGCGCCAGCAGTGATGGTGAGGACTCTGGAAACACCATATATTTT. Amino acid sequence: CASSDGEDSGNTIYF.

V usage is TRBV19 and J usage is TRBJ1-3, with 9 bases aligning to TRBD1. Per the germline V gene, CDR1 is LNHDA and CDR2 is SQIVND (reference sequence). V gave up 5 bases and J gave up 5 bases; unmatched junction bases: 7. The CDR3 totals 15 residues. The CDR3 region is CASSASTGGRNTIYF. CDR3 bases: TGTGCCAGTAGTGCCTCGACAGGGGGGAGAAACACCATATATTTT.

The genes are TRBV6-8 and TRBJ2-1, with 15 bases aligning to TRBD2. The germline V gene has CDR1 MNHGY and CDR2 SAAAGT. The length of the CDR3 is 18 residues. Unmatched junction bases numbered 8, after V lost 4 bases and J lost 4 bases. The CDR3 nucleotides are TGTGCCAGCAGTTCAAGGACTAGCGGGAGGGTTTTTTACAATGAGCAGTTCTTC. It translates to CASSSRTSGRVFYNEQFF.

The count of this clone is one. The rearrangement links TRBV6-8 to TRBJ2-1; 11 nucleotides match TRBD2. Losses at the gene ends were 0 bases for V and 9 bases for J; bases not matched to a gene: 7. Germline V CDR1 and CDR2: MNHGY, SAAAGT. This CDR3 comprises 16 residues. The CDR3 is CASSYSPSGRSGEQFF. In DNA, the CDR3 is TGTGCCAGCAGTTACTCGCCTAGCGGGAGGTCTGGTGAGCAGTTCTTC.

The gene calls are TRBV5-1 and TRBJ1-5; D possibly corresponds to TRBD1 (6 bases). CDR1 is SGHRS and CDR2 is YFSETQ in the germline V gene. The CDR3 totals 15 residues. Trimming shortened V by 0 bases and J by 8 bases, and 15 bases separated the two germline ends. The DNA for the CDR3 is TGCGCCAGCAGCTTGGGCAAGGGGGTACTCGAGCCCCAGCATTTT. It yields the protein CASSLGKGVLEPQHF.

The V and J genes are TRBV5-1 and TRBJ2-1, with TRBD2 as a possible D gene (5 bases). The V and J ends lost 0 bases and 7 bases respectively, with 11 bases between them. This CDR3 has 14 residues. Germline V gene sequence: CDR1 SGHRS, CDR2 YFSETQ. The CDR3 sequence is CASSLVAGQNEQFF. The CDR3 bases are TGCGCCAGCAGCTTGGTTGCGGGTCAGAATGAGCAGTTCTTC.

This clone was observed a few times. This chain uses TRBV29-1 with TRBJ1-2; D remains unclear. The V gene lost 0 bases and the J gene lost 4 bases, with 9 bases spanning the gap. The CDR3 is 13 residues long. CDR1 SQVTM and CDR2 ANQGSEA come from the germline V gene. The CDR3 sequence: CSVEDGSAYGYTF. Here the CDR3 DNA reads TGCAGCGTTGAAGATGGTTCGGCCTATGGCTACACCTTC.

V and J are TRBV19 and TRBJ1-3, with D tentatively TRBD1 (6 bases). The CDR3 runs to 14 residues. Trimming removed 9 bases at V and 0 bases at J, with 12 bases between. Germline CDR1 is LNHDA and CDR2 is SQIVND (reference sequence). For the CDR3, the DNA is TGTGCCAGCCGGGACACTAGCTCTGGAAACACCATATATTTT. Amino acids: CASRDTSSGNTIYF.

The V and J genes are TRBV7-6 and TRBJ2-3; 9 bases match TRBD2. Germline values: CDR1 SGHVS, CDR2 FNYEAQ. CDR3 length equals 15 residues. After removal of 3 bases from V and 3 bases from J, the junction contained 4 bases not matched to a gene. CDR3 residues: CASSFLAGSTDTQYF. CDR3 DNA: TGTGCCAGCAGCTTCCTAGCGGGATCGACAGATACGCAGTATTTT.

The chain couples TRBV19 to TRBJ2-4; 10 bases agree with TRBD1. The CDR3 spans 16 residues. In germline, CDR1 is LNHDA, CDR2 SQIVND (reference sequence). V was clipped by 5 bases and J by 3 bases; unmatched bases: 7. The CDR3, as DNA: TGTGCCAGTAGTCATGACAGGGGGCTCGACAAAAACATTCAGTACTTC. This encodes CASSHDRGLDKNIQYF.

The genes are TRBV28 and TRBJ2-1; D is unresolved. The germline gives CDR1 MDHEN, CDR2 SYDVKM. The V gene lost 1 base and the J gene lost 9 bases, with 7 bases spanning the gap. The CDR3 has 12 amino acids. CDR3 in amino acids: CASSLFKGEQFF. The CDR3 DNA reads as TGTGCCAGCAGTTTATTTAAGGGTGAGCAGTTCTTC.

The chain combines TRBV29-1 with TRBJ2-1, with 11 bases aligning to TRBD1. Germline V gives CDR1 SQVTM, CDR2 ANQGSEA. The CDR3 runs to 16 residues. With V trimmed by 2 bases and J by 7 bases, 10 bases remained unmatched. The CDR3 DNA sequence: TGCAGCGTTGAAAAGAGAGCCGGGACAGGGGGGAATGAGCAGTTCTTC. It yields the protein CSVEKRAGTGGNEQFF.

This clone came up once. Its ends do not fully match the called genes, so a read error is possible. The chain has TRBV29-1 and TRBJ2-1, with TRBD1 matching 9 bases. CDR3 length: 15 residues. Per germline, CDR1 SQVTM and CDR2 ANQGSEA. The CDR3 is CSVTRGTGFLNELFF. DNA for the CDR3: TGCAGCGTCACACGGGGGACAGGGTTCCTCAATGAGCTGTTCTTC.

This clone was observed a handful of times. The chain uses TRBV6-8 and TRBJ2-1; TRBD2 matches 10 bases. Germline V gene lookup returns CDR1 MNHGY and CDR2 SAAAGT. V trimming: 7 bases; J trimming: 8 bases; junction bases outside the gene matches: 29. CDR3 length: 21 residues. The CDR3 DNA is TGTGCCAGCACCCAACTACCAGGCAGGGTGTCCAGCGGGAGGGCCTCAGATGAGCAGTTCTTC. Translation gives CASTQLPGRVSSGRASDEQFF.

J is TRBJ2-1 and V is TRBV11-3; D is possibly TRBD2 (6 bases). V lost 3 bases to trimming and J lost 5 bases, with 11 bases between them. Per the germline V gene, CDR1 is SGHNT and CDR2 is YENEEA. The CDR3 has 14 amino acids. CDR3 in DNA: TGTGCCAGCAGCTTGGCTAGCGACCACAATGAGCAGTTCTTC. Its protein product is CASSLASDHNEQFF.

The chain recombines TRBV11-3 with TRBJ2-1; D might be TRBD1 (5 bases). The CDR3 length is 15 residues. Germline lookup yields CDR1 SGHNT and CDR2 YENEEA. The ends were cut back, 3 bases at V and 4 bases at J, with 13 bases in the middle. The CDR3 is CASSLGPDSYNEQFF. The CDR3 DNA reads as TGTGCCAGCAGCTTGGGGCCCGACAGTTACAATGAGCAGTTCTTC.

This clone came up once. V usage is TRBV11-3 and J usage is TRBJ2-2; the D is unclear. V dropped 3 bases and J dropped 4 bases, with 15 bases sitting between them. The CDR3 loop spans 16 amino acids. CDR1 and CDR2 (germline): SGHNT, YENEEA. The CDR3 spells CASSLVYTVLTGELFF. Written as DNA, the CDR3 is TGTGCCAGCAGCTTGGTTTATACGGTTCTCACCGGGGAGCTGTTTTTT.

The chain joins TRBV11-3 to TRBJ2-6, with 7 nucleotides matching TRBD1. CDR1 SGHNT and CDR2 YENEEA come from the germline V gene. CDR3 length equals 15 residues. V lost 5 bases and J lost 4; bases outside the gene matches: 5. CDR3 sequence: CASSRDRAGANVLTF. The DNA for the CDR3 is TGTGCCAGCAGCAGAGACAGGGCCGGGGCCAACGTCCTGACTTTC.

V gene TRBV11-3 combines with J gene TRBJ1-4; the D is unclear. Germline V CDR1 and CDR2: SGHNT, YENEEA. The CDR3 has 14 amino acids. Trimming took 5 bases from V and 6 from J, leaving 13 bases between them. Here the CDR3 DNA reads TGTGCCAGCAGCCCGAACGGTTGGGATGAAAAACTGTTTTTT. It yields the protein CASSPNGWDEKLFF. Based on the CDR3 plus reference TRBV11-3 and TRBJ1-4, the full variable domain is EAGVVQSPRYKIIEKKQPVAFWCNPISGHNTLYWYLQNLGQGPELLIRYENEEAVDDSQLPKDRFSAERLKGVDSTLKIQPAELGDSAVYLCASSPNGWDEKLFFGSGTQLSVL.

Only a few counts were recorded for this clone. V and J are TRBV14 and TRBJ2-3; D not certain. The germline V and J ends were trimmed by 0 bases and 0 bases, with 13 bases remaining between them. The V gene's germline CDR1 is SGHDN and CDR2 FVKESK. This CDR3 has 17 amino acids. This CDR3 reads CASSQELRSLSTDTQYF. The CDR3 DNA reads TGTGCCAGCAGCCAAGAATTAAGGTCCCTTAGCACAGATACGCAGTATTTT.

The chain carries TRBV6-8 and TRBJ2-7, with a weak D call TRBD2 (5 bases). The CDR3 loop spans 14 amino acids. The germline V and J ends were trimmed by 6 bases and 5 bases, with 17 bases remaining between them. Per the germline V gene, CDR1 is MNHGY and CDR2 is SAAAGT. The CDR3 nucleotides are TGTGCCAGCAGCCAAGGGCCGTCGGGGAACGAGCAGTACTTC. As protein: CASSQGPSGNEQYF.

The chain couples TRBV11-3 to TRBJ1-1; tentatively, D is TRBD1 (5 bases). The germline CDR1 and CDR2 sequences are SGHNT and YENEEA. Trimming removed 3 bases at V and 5 bases at J, with 16 bases between. The CDR3 is 15 residues long. The CDR3 reads CASSLLKSGGTEAFF. CDR3 DNA: TGTGCCAGCAGCTTGTTAAAGTCGGGGGGGACTGAAGCTTTCTTT.

This clone was seen a few times. V and J are TRBV28 and TRBJ1-4, with D maybe TRBD1 (5 bases). The CDR3 totals 15 residues. Per germline, CDR1 MDHEN and CDR2 SYDVKM. V was cut by 3 bases and J by 0 bases, with 8 bases left in between. As DNA, the CDR3 is TGTGCCAGCAGTTTGGGGGGGACAACTAATGAAAAACTGTTTTTT. This translates into CASSLGGTTNEKLFF. The full variable domain, completed using reference TRBV28 and TRBJ1-4, is DVKVTQSSRYLVKRTGEKVFLECVQDMDHENMFWYRQDPGLGLRLIYFSYDVKMKEKGDIPEGYSVSREKKERFSLILESASTNQTSMYLCASSLGGTTNEKLFFGSGTQLSVL.

The rearrangement joins TRBV7-1 to TRBJ2-3; 9 bases fit TRBD2. TRBV7-1 is flagged as an ORF with uncertain function. This CDR3 comprises 15 residues. After removal of 3 bases from V and 2 bases from J, the junction contained 3 bases not matched to a gene. The CDR3 here is CASSSSGSVTDTQYF. The DNA of the CDR3 is TGTGCCAGCAGCTCTAGCGGGAGTGTCACAGATACGCAGTATTTT.

This chain joins TRBV5-1 and TRBJ2-3; D call uncertain. Germline V gives CDR1 SGHRS, CDR2 YFSETQ. The CDR3 is made up of 15 amino acids. Between the trimmed V and J ends, which lost 2 bases and 3 bases, there was a span of 13 bases. The CDR3, as DNA: TGCGCCAGCAGCTTTCAAGGAGTGGCTACAGATACGCAGTATTTT. Translated, it gives CASSFQGVATDTQYF.

This rearrangement joins TRBV6-8 to TRBJ1-4; 9 bases are shared with TRBD1. Trimming removed 7 bases from V and 5 bases from J; junction bases left unmatched: 5. Germline V lookup: CDR1 MNHGY, CDR2 SAAAGT. The CDR3 is made up of 14 amino acids. CDR3 in amino acids: CASNDRGKNEKLFF. In DNA form, the CDR3 reads TGTGCCAGCAATGACAGGGGGAAAAATGAAAAACTGTTTTTT.

V usage is TRBV15 and J usage is TRBJ1-4; 7 nucleotides match TRBD1. V shed 5 bases, J shed 4 bases, and the junction held 7 bases outside the gene matches. Germline values: CDR1 LNHNV, CDR2 YYDKDF (reference sequence). The CDR3 contains 15 residues. CDR3 sequence: CATSRKQGFNEKLFF. Written as DNA, the CDR3 is TGTGCCACCAGCCGTAAACAGGGGTTTAATGAAAAACTGTTTTTT.

The chain uses TRBV2 and TRBJ2-2; 7 nucleotides agree with TRBD2. V was pared by 6 bases and J by 3 bases, with 10 bases of the junction left unmatched. CDR1 and CDR2 (germline): SNHLY, FYNNEI. The CDR3 length is 16 residues. The CDR3 spells CASRGREGVDTGELFF. The CDR3 bases are TGTGCCAGCAGAGGGAGGGAGGGCGTAGACACCGGGGAGCTGTTTTTT. Supplemented by reference TRBV2 and TRBJ2-2, the full variable domain reads EPEVTQTPSHQVTQMGQEVILRCVPISNHLYFYWYRQILGQKVEFLVSFYNNEISEKSEIFDDQFSVERPDGSNFTLKIRSTKLEDSAMYFCASRGREGVDTGELFFGEGSRLTVL.